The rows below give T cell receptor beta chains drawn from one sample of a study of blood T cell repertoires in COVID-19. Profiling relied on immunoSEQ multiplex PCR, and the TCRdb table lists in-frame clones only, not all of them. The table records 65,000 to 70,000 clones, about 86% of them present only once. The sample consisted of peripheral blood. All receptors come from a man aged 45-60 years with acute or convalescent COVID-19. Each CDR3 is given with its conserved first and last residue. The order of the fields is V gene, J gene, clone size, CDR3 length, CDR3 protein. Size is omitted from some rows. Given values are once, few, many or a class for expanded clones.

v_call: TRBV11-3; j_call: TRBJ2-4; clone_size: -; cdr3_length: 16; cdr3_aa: CASSLSGFVAKNIQYF
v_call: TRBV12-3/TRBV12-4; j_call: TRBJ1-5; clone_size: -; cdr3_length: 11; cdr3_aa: CASSGLGPQHF
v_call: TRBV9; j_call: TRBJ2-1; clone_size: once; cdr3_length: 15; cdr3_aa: CASSVTTRLDNEQFF
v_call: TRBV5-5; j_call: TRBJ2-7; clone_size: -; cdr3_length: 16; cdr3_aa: CASSFEGAGSSYEQYF
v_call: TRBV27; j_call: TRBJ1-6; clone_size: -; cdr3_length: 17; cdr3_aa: CASSLRTSGTGNSPLHF
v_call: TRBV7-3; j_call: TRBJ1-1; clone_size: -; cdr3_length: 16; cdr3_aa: CASSLVGGAENTEAFF
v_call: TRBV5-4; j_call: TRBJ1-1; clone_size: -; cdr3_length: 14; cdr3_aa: CASSPEAGGAEAFF
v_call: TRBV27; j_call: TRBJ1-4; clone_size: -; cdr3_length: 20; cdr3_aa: CASSLRPLRTLRSGTEKLFF
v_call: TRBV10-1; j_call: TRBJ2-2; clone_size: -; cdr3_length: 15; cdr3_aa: CASSLGGSFAGELFF
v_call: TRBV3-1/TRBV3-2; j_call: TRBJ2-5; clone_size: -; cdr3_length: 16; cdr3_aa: CASSLYIVSGGSTQYF
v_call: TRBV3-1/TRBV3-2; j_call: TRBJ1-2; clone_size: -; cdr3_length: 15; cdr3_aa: CASSQGTGRGYGYTF
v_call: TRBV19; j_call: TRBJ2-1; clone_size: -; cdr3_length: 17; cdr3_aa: CASTTRGGGTLHNEQFF
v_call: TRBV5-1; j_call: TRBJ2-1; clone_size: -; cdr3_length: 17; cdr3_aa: CASSLGSGVSGHNEQFF
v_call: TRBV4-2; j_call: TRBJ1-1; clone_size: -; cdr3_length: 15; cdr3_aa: CASSHSTGAGTEAFF
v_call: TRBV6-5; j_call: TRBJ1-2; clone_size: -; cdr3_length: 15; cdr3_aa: CASSSGTATNYGYTF
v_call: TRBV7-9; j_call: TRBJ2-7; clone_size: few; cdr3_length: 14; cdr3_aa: CASSSRTGYYEQYF
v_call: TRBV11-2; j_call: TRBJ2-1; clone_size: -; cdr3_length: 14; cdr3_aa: CASSYRDSNNEQFF
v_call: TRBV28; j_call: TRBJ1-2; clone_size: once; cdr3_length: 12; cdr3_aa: CASSPRGNGYTF
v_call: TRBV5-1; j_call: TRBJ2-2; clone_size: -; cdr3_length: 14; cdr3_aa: CASSPGTRGGELFF
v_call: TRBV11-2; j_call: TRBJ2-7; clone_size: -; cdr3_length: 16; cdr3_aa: CASSSLVGTGLYEQYF
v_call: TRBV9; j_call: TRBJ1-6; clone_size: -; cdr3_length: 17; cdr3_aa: CASSGGQPGAPNSPLHF
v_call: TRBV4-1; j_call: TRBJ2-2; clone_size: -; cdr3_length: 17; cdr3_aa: CASSQDVVGLGTGELFF
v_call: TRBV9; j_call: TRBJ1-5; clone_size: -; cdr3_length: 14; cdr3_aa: CASSVGGTNQPQHF
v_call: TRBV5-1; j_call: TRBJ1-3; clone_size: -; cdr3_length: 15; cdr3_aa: CASSAGSPTGNTIYF
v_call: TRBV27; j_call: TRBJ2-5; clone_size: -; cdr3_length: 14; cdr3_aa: CASSLSRLDGTQYF
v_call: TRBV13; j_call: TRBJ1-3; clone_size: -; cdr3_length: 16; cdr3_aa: CASSSTDRRSGNTIYF
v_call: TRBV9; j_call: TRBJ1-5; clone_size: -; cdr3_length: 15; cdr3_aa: CASSGTGAPNQPQHF
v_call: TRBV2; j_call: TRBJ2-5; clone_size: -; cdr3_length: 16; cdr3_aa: CASSEGEAAGLETQYF
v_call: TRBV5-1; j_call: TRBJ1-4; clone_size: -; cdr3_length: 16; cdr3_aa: CASSLVGQPTNEKLFF
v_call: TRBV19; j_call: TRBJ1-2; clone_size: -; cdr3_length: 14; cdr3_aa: CASSIGQGAYGYTF
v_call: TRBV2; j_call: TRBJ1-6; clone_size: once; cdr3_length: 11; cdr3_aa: CASREGSPLHF
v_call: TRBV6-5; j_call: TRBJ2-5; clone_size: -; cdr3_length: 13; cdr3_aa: CASRSAGRETQYF
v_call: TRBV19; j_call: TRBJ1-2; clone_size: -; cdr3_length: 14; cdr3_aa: CASRHDSPNYGYTF
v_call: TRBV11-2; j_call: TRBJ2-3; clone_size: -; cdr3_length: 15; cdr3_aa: CASRKDRVLSDTQYF